This T cell receptor (beta chain) was sequenced for a study of identical twins. Trimming removed 3 bases from V and 4 bases from J; junction bases left unmatched: 7. The CDR3 has 15 residues. Looked up from germline, CDR1 is SGHKS and CDR2 is YYEKEE (reference sequence). TCRdb recomputed calls from the 5' RACE reads with MiXCR, one row per CDR3 protein. Of 690,000 or so distinct CDR3 sequences in the sample, 8.6% are singletons; the top ten hold approximately 0.89%. A further study also used this sample, focusing on yellow fever vaccine responses in identical twins.

The chain links TRBV5-5 to TRBJ2-7, with 10 bases that match TRBD1. The sequencing input was PBMCs. This sequence was found in a woman aged 18 to 35 in good health. The CDR3 reads CASSWDRGSMYEQYF. The DNA of the CDR3 is TGTGCCAGCAGCTGGGACAGGGGCTCTATGTACGAGCAGTACTTC.